This T cell receptor beta chain emerged from a study of blood T cell repertoires in COVID-19. Clones were sequenced by immunoSEQ multiplex PCR, and TCRdb holds only the in-frame ones, with some missing. This table holds a few hundred thousand clones, 75% to 90% found once. This clone was counted a single time. The sequenced material came from peripheral blood. This TCR derives from a man in his fifties with acute or convalescent COVID-19.

The CDR3 region has the DNA TGTGCCAGCTCACCACGAGGACTAGCGGGGGAGACAGATACGCAGTATTTT. The encoded protein is CASSPRGLAGETDTQYF. This chain links TRBV18 with TRBJ2-3, with 13 bases matching TRBD2. The CDR3 loop spans 17 amino acids. The V gene's germline CDR1 is KGHSH and CDR2 LQKENI. Losses at the gene ends were 1 base for V and 3 bases for J; bases not matched to a gene: 4.